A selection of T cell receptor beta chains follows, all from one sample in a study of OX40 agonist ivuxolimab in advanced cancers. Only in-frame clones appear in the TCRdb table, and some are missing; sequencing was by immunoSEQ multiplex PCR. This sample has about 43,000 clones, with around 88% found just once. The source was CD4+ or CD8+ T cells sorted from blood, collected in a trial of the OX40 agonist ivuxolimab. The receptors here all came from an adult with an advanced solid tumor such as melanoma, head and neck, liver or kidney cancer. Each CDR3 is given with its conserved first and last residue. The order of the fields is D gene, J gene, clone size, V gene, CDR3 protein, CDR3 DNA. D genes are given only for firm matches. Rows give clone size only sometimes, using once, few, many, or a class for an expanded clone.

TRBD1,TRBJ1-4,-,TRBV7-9,CASSLSTGGRWEKLFF,TGTGCCAGCAGCTTATCCACAGGGGGCCGCTGGGAAAAACTGTTTTTT
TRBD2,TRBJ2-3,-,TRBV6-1,CASRGTSGKAQYF,TGTGCCAGCCGGGGGACTAGCGGAAAGGCGCAGTATTTT
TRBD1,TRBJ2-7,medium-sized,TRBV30,CARRQGEAYEQYF,TGTGCCCGTCGACAGGGGGAAGCGTACGAGCAGTACTTC
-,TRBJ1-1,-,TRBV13,CASSFRGTGETEAFF,TGTGCCAGCAGCTTCCGTGGGACGGGAGAAACTGAAGCTTTCTTT
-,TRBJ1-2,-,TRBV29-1,CSVGGMGYGYTF,TGCAGCGTCGGGGGTATGGGCTATGGCTACACCTTC
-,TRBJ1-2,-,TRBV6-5,CASIGRLNYGYTF,TGTGCCAGCATTGGCAGACTTAACTATGGCTACACCTTC
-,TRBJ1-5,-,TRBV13,CASSSTSYPGQPQHF,TGTGCCAGCAGCTCGACGTCTTATCCCGGTCAGCCCCAGCATTTT
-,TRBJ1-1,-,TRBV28,CASSLESMNTEAFF,TGTGCCAGCAGTTTGGAATCGATGAACACTGAAGCTTTCTTT
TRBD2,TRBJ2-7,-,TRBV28,CASSFTPRTSEQYF,TGTGCCAGCAGTTTCACACCAAGGACTAGCGAGCAGTACTTC
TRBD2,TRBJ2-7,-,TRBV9,CASSAEVSSGGPRAYEQYF,TGTGCCAGCAGCGCAGAGGTCTCTAGCGGGGGCCCCAGGGCCTACGAGCAGTACTTC
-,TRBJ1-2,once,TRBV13,CATAGGNYGYTF,TGTGCCACCGCGGGCGGGAACTATGGCTACACCTTC
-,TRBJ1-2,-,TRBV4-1,CASSQEHGALYGYTF,TGCGCCAGCAGCCAAGAACACGGGGCCTTATATGGCTACACCTTC
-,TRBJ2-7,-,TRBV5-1,CASSPLGVEQYF,TGCGCCAGCAGCCCCCTTGGGGTCGAGCAGTACTTC
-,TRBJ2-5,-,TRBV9,CASSVGSSVETQYF,TGTGCCAGCAGCGTAGGGAGTTCTGTAGAGACCCAGTACTTC